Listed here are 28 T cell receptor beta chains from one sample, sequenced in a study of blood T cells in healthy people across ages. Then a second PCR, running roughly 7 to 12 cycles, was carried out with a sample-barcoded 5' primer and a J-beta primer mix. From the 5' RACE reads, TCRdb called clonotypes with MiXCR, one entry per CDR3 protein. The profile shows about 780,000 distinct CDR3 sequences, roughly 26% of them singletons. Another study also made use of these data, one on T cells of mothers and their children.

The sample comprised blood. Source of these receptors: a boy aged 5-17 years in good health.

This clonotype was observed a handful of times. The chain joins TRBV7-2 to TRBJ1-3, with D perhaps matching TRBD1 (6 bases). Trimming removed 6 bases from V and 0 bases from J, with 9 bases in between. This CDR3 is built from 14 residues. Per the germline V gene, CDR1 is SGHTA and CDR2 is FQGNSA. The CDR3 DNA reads TGTGCCAGCAGATGGGACATCTCTGGAAACACCATATATTTT. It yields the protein CASRWDISGNTIYF.

CDR3 sequence (DNA): TGTGCCAGCAGTCCCCGGACAGGGGGGGTCTATTACGAGCAGTACTTC. Amino acid sequence: CASSPRTGGVYYEQYF. The chain uses TRBV12-3 or TRBV12-4 and TRBJ2-7; 10 positions agree with TRBD1. This CDR3 is 16 amino acids long. The trim removed 5 bases at V and 4 bases at J, leaving 11 bases unmatched.

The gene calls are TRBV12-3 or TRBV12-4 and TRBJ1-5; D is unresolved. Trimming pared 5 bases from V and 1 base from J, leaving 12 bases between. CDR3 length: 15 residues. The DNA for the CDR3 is TGTGCCAGCAGTGCCCCCCCACGAAGCAATCAGCCCCAGCATTTT. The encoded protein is CASSAPPRSNQPQHF.

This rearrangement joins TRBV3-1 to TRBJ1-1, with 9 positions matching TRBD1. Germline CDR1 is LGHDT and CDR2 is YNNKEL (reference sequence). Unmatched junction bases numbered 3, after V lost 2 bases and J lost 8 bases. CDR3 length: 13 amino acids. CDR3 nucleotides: TGTGCCAGCAGCCAAATGACAGGGGGAGAAGCTTTCTTT. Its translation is CASSQMTGGEAFF. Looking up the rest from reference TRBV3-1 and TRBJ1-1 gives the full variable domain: DTAVSQTPKYLVTQMGNDKSIKCEQNLGHDTMYWYKQDSKKFLKIMFSYNNKELIINETVPNRFSPKSPDKAHLNLHINSLELGDSAVYFCASSQMTGGEAFFGQGTRLTVV.

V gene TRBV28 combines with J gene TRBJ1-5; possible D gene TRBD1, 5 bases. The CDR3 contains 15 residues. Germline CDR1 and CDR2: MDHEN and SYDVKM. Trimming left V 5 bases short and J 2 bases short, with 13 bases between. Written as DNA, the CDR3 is TGTGCCAGCAGTCCGCAGGGAATGGGCAATCAGCCCCAGCATTTT. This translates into CASSPQGMGNQPQHF.

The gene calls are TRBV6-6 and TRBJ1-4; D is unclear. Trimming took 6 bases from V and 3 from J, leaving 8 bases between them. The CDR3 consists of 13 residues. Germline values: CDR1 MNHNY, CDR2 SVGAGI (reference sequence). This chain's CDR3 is CASSGQSNEKLFF. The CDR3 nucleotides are TGTGCCAGCAGCGGCCAGTCTAATGAAAAACTGTTTTTT.

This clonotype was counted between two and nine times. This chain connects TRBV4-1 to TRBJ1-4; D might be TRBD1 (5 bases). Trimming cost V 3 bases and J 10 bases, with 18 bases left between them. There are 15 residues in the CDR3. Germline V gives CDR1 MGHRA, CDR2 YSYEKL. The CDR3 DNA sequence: TGCGCCAGCAGCCACCCCAATTCCGGGGGACGAAAACTGTTTTTT. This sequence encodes CASSHPNSGGRKLFF.

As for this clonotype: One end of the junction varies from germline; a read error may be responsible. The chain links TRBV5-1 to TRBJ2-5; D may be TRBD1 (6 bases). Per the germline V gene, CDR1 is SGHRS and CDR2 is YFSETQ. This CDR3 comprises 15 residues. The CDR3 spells CVSSLTGHFQETQYF. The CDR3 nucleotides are TGCGTCAGCAGCTTGACAGGCCATTTCCAAGAGACCCAGTACTTC. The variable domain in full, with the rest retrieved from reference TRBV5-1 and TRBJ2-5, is KAGVTQTPRYLIKTRGQQVTLSCSPISGHRSVSWYQQTPGQGLQFLFEYFSETQRNKGNFPGRFSGRQFSNSRSEMNVSTLELGDSALYLCVSSLTGHFQETQYFGPGTRLLVL.

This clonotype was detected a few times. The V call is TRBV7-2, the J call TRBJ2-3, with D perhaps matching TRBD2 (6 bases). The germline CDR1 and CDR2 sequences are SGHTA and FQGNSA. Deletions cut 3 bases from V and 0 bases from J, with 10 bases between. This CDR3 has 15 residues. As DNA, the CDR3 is TGTGCCAGCAGCTTCGGGACTCAGAGCACAGATACGCAGTATTTT. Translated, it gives CASSFGTQSTDTQYF.

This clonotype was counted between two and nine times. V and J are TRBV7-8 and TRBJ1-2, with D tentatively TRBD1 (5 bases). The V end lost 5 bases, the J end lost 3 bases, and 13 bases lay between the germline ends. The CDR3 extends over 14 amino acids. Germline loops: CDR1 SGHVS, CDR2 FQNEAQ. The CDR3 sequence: CASSPRQLYYGYTF. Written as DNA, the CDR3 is TGTGCCAGCAGCCCCAGACAGCTATACTATGGCTACACCTTC.

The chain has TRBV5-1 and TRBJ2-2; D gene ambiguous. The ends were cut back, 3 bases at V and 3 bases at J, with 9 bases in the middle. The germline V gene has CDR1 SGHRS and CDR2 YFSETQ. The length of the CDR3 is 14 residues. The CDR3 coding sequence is TGCGCCAGCAGCTCCCCCCGGGACACCGGGGAGCTGTTTTTT. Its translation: CASSSPRDTGELFF.

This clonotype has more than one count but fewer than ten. In DNA, the CDR3 is TGTGCCACCTCACTCGGGGGCACAGATACGCAGTATTTT. Encoded protein: CATSLGGTDTQYF. V and J are TRBV7-2 and TRBJ2-3; possibly TRBD2 for D (5 bases). The germline V and J ends were trimmed by 10 bases and 1 base, with 12 bases remaining between them. This CDR3 is 13 amino acids long. From germline, CDR1 is SGHTA and CDR2 FQGNSA. The full variable domain, rest sourced from reference TRBV7-2 and TRBJ2-3, is GAGVSQSPSNKVTEKGKDVELRCDPISGHTALYWYRQSLGQGLEFLIYFQGNSAPDKSGLPSDRFSAERTGGSVSTLTIQRTQQEDSAVYLCATSLGGTDTQYFGPGTRLTVL.

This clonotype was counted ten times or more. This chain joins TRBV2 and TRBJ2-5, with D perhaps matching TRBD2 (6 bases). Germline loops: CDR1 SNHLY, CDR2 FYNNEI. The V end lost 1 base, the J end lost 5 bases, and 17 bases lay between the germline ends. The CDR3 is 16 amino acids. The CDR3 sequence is CASSEGAGPSRETQYF. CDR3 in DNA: TGTGCCAGCAGTGAAGGGGCGGGGCCATCGCGGGAGACCCAGTACTTC.

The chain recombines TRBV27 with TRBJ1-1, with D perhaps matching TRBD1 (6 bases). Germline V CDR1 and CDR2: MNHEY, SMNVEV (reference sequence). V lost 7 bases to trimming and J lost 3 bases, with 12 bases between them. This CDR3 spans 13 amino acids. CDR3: CASKRQAYTEAFF. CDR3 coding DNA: TGTGCCAGCAAACGACAGGCGTACACTGAAGCTTTCTTT.

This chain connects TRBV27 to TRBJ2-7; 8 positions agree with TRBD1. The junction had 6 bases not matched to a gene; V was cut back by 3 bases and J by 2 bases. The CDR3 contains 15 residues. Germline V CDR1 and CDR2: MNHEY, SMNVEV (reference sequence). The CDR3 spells CASSLTMGQAYEQYF. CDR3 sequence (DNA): TGTGCCAGCAGTTTGACTATGGGACAGGCCTACGAGCAGTACTTC.

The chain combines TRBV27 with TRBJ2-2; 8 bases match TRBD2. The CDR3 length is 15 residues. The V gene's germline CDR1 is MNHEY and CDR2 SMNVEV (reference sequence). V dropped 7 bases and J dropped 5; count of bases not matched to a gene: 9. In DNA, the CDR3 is TGTGCCAGCACTCCCGGGGGGGCTTGGACCGGGGAGCTGTTTTTT. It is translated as CASTPGGAWTGELFF.

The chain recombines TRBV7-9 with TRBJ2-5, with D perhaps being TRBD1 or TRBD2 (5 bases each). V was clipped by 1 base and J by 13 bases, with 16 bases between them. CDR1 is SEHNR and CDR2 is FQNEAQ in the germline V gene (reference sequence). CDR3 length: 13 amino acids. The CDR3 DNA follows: TGTGCCAGCAGCTTAGGCCCCTCCGGGACGGGGTACTTC. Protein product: CASSLGPSGTGYF. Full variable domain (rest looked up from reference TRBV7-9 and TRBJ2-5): DTGVSQNPRHKITKRGQNVTFRCDPISEHNRLYWYRQTLGQGPEFLTYFQNEAQLEKSRLLSDRFSAERPKGSFSTLEIQRTEQGDSAMYLCASSLGPSGTGYFGPGTRLLVL.

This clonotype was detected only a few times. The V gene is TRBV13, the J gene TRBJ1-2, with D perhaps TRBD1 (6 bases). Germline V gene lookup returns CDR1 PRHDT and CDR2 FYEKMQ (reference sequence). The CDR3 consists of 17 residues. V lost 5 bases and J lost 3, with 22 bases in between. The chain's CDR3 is CASSQEAGAVGHYGYTF. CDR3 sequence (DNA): TGTGCCAGCAGCCAGGAGGCAGGGGCCGTGGGGCACTATGGCTACACCTTC.

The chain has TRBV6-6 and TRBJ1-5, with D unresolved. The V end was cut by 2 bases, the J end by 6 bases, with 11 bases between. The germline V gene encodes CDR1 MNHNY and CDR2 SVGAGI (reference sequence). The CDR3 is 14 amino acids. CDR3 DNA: TGTGCCAGCAGTTACGACCGACGATCTCAGCCCCAGCATTTT. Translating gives CASSYDRRSQPQHF.

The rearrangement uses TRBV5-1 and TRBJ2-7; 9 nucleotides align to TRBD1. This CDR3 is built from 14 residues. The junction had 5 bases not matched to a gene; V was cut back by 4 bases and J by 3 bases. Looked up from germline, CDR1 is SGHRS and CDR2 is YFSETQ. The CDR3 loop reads CASSTGDRDYEQYF. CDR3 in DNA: TGCGCCAGCAGCACGGGGGACAGGGACTACGAGCAGTACTTC.

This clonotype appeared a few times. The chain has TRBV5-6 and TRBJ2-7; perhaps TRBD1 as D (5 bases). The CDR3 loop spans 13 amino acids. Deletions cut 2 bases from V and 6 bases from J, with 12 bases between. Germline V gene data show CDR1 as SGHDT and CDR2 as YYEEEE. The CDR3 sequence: CASSLIQESEQYF. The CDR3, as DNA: TGTGCCAGCAGCTTAATACAGGAGTCCGAGCAGTACTTC.

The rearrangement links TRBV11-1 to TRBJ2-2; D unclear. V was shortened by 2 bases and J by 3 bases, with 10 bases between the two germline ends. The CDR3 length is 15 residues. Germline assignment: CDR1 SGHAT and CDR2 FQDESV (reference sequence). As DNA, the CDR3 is TGTGCCAGCAGCTTACTTGGGGTCGACACCGGGGAGCTGTTTTTT. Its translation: CASSLLGVDTGELFF.

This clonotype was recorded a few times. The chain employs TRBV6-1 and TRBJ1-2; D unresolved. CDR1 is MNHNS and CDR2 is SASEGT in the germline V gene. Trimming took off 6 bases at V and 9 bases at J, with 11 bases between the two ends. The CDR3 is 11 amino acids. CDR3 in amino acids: CASRSDLSYTF. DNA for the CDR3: TGTGCCAGCAGATCCGACTTGAGCTACACCTTC.

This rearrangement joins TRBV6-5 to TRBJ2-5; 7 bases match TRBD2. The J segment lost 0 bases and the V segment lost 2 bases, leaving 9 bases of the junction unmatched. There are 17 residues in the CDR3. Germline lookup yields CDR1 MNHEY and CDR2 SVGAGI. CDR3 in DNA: TGTGCCAGCAGTTACGGTGTTAGGGGAGGGTACCAAGAGACCCAGTACTTC. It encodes CASSYGVRGGYQETQYF.

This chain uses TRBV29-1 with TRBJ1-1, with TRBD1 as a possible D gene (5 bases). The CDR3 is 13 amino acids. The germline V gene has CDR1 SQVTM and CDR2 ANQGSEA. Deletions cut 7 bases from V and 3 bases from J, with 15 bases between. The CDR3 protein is CSGKPGDHTEAFF. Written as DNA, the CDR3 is TGCAGCGGTAAACCCGGGGACCACACTGAAGCTTTCTTT.

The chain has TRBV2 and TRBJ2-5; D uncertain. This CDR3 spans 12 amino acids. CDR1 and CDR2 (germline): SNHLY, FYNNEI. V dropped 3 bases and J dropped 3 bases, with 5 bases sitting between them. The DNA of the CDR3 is TGTGCCAGCAGTGAGATAAAAGAGACCCAGTACTTC. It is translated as CASSEIKETQYF.

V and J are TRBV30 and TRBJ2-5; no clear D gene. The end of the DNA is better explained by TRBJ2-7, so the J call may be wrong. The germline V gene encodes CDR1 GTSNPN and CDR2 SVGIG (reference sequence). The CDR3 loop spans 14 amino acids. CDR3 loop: CACTFVTTEDEQYF. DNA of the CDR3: TGTGCCTGCACCTTTGTAACGACCGAGGACGAGCAGTACTTC.

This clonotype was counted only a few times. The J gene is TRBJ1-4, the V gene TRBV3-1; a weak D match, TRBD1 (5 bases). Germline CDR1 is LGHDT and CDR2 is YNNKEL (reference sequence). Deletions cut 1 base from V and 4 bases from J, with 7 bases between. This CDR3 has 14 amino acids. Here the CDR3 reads CASSQGRVNEKLFF. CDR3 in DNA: TGTGCCAGCAGCCAAGGCAGGGTTAATGAAAAACTGTTTTTT.